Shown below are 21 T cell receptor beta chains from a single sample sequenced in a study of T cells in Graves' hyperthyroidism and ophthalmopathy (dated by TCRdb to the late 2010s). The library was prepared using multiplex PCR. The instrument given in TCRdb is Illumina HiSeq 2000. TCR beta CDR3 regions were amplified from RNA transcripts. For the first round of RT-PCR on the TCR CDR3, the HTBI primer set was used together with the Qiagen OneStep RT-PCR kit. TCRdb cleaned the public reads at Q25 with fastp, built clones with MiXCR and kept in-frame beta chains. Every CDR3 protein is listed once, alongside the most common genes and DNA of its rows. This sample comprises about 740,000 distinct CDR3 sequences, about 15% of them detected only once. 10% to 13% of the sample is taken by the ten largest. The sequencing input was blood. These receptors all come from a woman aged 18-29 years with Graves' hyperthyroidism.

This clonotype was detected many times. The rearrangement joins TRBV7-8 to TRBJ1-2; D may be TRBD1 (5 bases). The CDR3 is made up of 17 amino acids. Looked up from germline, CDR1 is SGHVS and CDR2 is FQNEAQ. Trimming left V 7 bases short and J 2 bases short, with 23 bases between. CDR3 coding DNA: TGTGCCAGCAAACCAAAGCGGTCAGGGTTTCCGAACTATGGCTACACCTTC. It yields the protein CASKPKRSGFPNYGYTF.

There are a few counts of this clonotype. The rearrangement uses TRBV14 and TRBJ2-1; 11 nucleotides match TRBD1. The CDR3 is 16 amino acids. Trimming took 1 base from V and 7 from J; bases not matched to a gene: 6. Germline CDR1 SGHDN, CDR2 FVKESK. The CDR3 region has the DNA TGTGCCAGCAGCCAAGTTTGGACAGGGGGCTCAAATGAGCAGTTCTTC. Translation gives CASSQVWTGGSNEQFF.

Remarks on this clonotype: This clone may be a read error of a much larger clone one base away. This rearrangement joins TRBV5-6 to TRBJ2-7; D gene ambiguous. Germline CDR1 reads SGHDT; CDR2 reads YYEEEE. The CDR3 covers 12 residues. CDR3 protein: CASSFFPHEQCF. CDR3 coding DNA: TGTGCCAGCAGCTTCTTTCCCCACGAGCAGTGCTTC.

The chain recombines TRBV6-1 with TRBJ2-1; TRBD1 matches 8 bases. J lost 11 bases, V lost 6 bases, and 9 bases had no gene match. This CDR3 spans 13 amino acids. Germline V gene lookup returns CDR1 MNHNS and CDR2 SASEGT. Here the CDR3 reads CASRTPGQEKQFF. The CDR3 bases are TGTGCCAGCAGGACACCGGGACAGGAAAAGCAGTTCTTC.

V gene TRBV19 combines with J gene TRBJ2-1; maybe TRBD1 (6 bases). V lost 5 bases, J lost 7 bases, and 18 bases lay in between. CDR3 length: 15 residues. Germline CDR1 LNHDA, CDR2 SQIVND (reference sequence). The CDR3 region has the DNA TGTGCCAGTAGTGAAGGGGGATCTCGGAGGAATGAGCAGTTCTTC. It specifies CASSEGGSRRNEQFF.

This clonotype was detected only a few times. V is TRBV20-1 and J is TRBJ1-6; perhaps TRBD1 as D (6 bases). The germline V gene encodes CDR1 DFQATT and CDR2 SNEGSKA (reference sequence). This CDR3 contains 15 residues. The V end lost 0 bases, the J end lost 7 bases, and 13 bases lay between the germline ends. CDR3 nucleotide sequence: TGCAGTGCTAGAGATGCAGGGGCGTCCAATTCACCCCTCCACTTT. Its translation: CSARDAGASNSPLHF.

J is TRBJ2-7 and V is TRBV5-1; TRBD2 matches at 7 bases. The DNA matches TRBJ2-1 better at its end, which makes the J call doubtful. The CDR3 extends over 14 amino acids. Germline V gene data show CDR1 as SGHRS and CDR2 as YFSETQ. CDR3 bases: TGCGCCAGCAGCATAATAAGCGGGACCTACGAGCAGTTCTTC. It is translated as CASSIISGTYEQFF.

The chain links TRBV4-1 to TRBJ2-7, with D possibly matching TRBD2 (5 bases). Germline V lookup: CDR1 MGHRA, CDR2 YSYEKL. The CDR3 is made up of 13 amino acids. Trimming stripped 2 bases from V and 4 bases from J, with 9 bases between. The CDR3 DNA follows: TGCGCCAGCAGCCAACGAGGGTATTACGAGCAGTACTTC. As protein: CASSQRGYYEQYF.

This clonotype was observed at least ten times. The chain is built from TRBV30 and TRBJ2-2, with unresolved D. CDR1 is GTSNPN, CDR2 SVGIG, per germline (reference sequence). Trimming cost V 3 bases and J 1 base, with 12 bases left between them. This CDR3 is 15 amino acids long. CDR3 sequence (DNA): TGTGCCTGGAGGCTTGACTTTCGGAACACCGGGGAGCTGTTTTTT. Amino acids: CAWRLDFRNTGELFF.

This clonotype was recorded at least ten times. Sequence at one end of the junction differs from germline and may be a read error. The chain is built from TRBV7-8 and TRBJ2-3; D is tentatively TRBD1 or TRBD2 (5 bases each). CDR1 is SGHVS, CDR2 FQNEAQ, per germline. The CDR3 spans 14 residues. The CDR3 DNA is TGTGCCAGCAGCATAGCTAACGGGGACGATACGCAGTATTTT. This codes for CASSIANGDDTQYF.

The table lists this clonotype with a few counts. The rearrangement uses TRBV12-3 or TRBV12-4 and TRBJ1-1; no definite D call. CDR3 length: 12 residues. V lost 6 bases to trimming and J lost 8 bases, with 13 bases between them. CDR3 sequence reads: CASSRPTVEAFF. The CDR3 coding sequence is TGTGCCAGCAGCCGCCCGACGGTCGAAGCTTTCTTT.

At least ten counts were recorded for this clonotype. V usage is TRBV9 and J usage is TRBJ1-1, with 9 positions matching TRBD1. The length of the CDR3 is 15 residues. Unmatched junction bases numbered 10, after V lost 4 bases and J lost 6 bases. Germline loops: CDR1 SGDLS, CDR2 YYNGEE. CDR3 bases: TGTGCCAGCAGCTCCTCCGACAGGGGGGAACCTGAAGCTTTCTTT. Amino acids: CASSSSDRGEPEAFF. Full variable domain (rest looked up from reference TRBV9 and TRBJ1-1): DSGVTQTPKHLITATGQRVTLRCSPRSGDLSVYWYQQSLDQGLQFLIQYYNGEERAKGNILERFSAQQFPDLHSELNLSSLELGDSALYFCASSSSDRGEPEAFFGQGTRLTVV.

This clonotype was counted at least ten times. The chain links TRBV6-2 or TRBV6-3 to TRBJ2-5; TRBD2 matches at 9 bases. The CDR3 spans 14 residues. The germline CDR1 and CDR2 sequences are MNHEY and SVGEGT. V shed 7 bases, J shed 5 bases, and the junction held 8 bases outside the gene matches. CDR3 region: CASTGLAGLETQYF. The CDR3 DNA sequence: TGTGCCAGCACCGGGCTAGCGGGACTCGAGACCCAGTACTTC.

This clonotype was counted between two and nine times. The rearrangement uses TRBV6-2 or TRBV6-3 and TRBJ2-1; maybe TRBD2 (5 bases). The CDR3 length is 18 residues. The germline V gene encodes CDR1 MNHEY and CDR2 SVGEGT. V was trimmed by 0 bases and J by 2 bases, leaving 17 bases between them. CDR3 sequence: CASSYSLDSSPTYNEQFF. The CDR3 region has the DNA TGTGCCAGCAGTTACTCACTGGACTCCTCTCCAACCTACAATGAGCAGTTCTTC.

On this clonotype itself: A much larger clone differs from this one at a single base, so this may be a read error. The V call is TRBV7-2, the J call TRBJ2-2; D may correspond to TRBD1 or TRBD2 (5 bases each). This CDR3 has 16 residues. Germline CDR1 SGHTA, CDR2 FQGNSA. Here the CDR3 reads CASRRTGRMNAGELFF. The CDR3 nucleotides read TGTGCCAGCAGGCGAACGGGACGGATGAACGCCGGGGAGCTGTTTTTT.

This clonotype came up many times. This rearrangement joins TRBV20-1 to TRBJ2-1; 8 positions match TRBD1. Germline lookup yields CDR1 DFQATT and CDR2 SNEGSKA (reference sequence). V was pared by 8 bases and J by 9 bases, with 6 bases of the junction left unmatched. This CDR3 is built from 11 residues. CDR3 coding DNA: TGCAGTACCCAGGACAGGGCTGAGCAGTTCTTC. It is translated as CSTQDRAEQFF.

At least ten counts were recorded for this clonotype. The CDR3: CASSRGWQAGYGYTF. The CDR3, as DNA: TGCGCCAGCAGCCGCGGATGGCAAGCCGGCTATGGCTACACCTTC. The chain links TRBV4-1 to TRBJ1-2, with no clear D. The CDR3 totals 15 residues. Germline V gene lookup returns CDR1 MGHRA and CDR2 YSYEKL. Trimming cost V 4 bases and J 4 bases, with 16 bases left between them.

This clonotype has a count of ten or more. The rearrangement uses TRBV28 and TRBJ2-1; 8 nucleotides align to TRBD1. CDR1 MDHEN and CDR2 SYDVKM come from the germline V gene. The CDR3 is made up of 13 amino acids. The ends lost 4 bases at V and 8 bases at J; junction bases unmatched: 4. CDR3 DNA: TGTGCCAGCAGTTGGGGACAGGCATATGAGCAGTTCTTC. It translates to CASSWGQAYEQFF.

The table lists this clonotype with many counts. In DNA form, the CDR3 reads TGTGCCAGCAGCTTCCGGAGGACTAGCGGGAGGGGCACAGATACGCAGTATTTT. It codes for CASSFRRTSGRGTDTQYF. This rearrangement joins TRBV7-2 to TRBJ2-3; TRBD2 matches at 15 bases. The CDR3 spans 18 residues. The germline V gene has CDR1 SGHTA and CDR2 FQGNSA. J was trimmed by 1 base and V by 3 bases; bases with no gene match: 5.

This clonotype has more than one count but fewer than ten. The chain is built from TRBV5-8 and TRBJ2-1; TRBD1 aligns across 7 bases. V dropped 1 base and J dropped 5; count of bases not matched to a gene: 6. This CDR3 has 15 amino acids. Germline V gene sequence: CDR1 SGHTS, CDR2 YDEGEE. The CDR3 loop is CASSLRGQPHNEQFF. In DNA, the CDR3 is TGTGCCAGCAGCTTGAGGGGACAGCCTCACAATGAGCAGTTCTTC.

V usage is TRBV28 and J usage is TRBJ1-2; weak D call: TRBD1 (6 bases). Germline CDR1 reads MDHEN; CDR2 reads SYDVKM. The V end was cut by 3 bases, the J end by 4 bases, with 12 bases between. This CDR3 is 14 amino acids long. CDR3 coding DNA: TGTGCCAGCAGTTTGGGGGCTGGACTCTATGGCTACACCTTC. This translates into CASSLGAGLYGYTF.